A selection of T cell receptor beta chains follows, all from one sample in a study of T cells in Graves' hyperthyroidism and ophthalmopathy. MiXCR was run by TCRdb on the multiplex PCR reads, yielding one entry per CDR3 protein. The top ten hold roughly a sixth of the sample, which has about 720,000 distinct CDR3 sequences, about 17% seen once. The sample taken for sequencing was blood. Receptors were obtained from a woman aged 50 to 65 with Graves' hyperthyroidism that later progressed to Graves' ophthalmopathy. Both conserved end residues are part of each CDR3. Each record gives: V gene, clone size, D gene, J gene, CDR3 protein, CDR3 DNA. D genes are given only for firm matches. Only some rows state a clone size, as once, few, many or a class for expanded clones.

TRBV3-1	many	TRBD2	TRBJ2-1	CASSGTSGYNEQFF	TGTGCCAGCAGCGGGACTAGCGGGTACAATGAGCAGTTCTTC
TRBV20-1	few	TRBD1	TRBJ1-5	CSASSDRGGGQPQHF	TGCAGTGCTAGCTCCGACAGGGGCGGCGGACAGCCCCAGCATTTT
TRBV27	few	NA	TRBJ2-7	CASGTYVVGARRGEQYF	TGTGCCAGCGGTACTTACGTTGTGGGGGCCCGGAGGGGGGAGCAGTACTTC
TRBV5-1	NA	TRBD1	TRBJ2-7	CASSWGTGGAPEQYF	TGCGCCAGCAGCTGGGGGACAGGGGGCGCCCCCGAGCAGTACTTC
TRBV5-1	NA	NA	TRBJ1-4	CASSLGNEKPFF	TGCGCCAGCAGTCTGGGGAATGAAAAACCGTTTTTT
TRBV10-3	NA	NA	TRBJ1-4	CAISETRGTPEKLFF	TGTGCCATCAGTGAGACCCGTGGGACACCTGAAAAACTGTTTTTT
TRBV19	NA	NA	TRBJ1-5	CASSLGQGVMPQHF	TGTGCCAGTAGCCTCGGACAAGGCGTGATGCCCCAGCATTTT
TRBV5-1	few	TRBD2	TRBJ2-1	CASSLLGSGGYNEQFF	TGCGCCAGCAGCCTCCTGGGTAGCGGGGGGTACAATGAGCAGTTCTTC
TRBV19	few	NA	TRBJ1-1	CASSTTGSTEAFF	TGTGCCAGTAGCACTACAGGTTCCACTGAAGCTTTCTTT
TRBV5-1	NA	NA	TRBJ2-1	CASSDGRGIEQFF	TGCGCCAGCAGCGACGGACGGGGGATTGAGCAGTTCTTC
TRBV4-1	NA	NA	TRBJ2-7	CASSQDPRSSGGDEQYF	TGCGCCAGCAGCCAAGATCCCCGTAGCAGCGGAGGTGACGAGCAGTACTTC
TRBV7-9	few	NA	TRBJ2-7	CASSLGVTKYEQYF	TGTGCCAGCAGCTTAGGGGTGACAAAGTACGAGCAGTACTTC
TRBV19	NA	NA	TRBJ1-1	CANSKDSRNTEAFF	TGTGCCAATAGTAAGGACAGTCGTAACACTGAAGCTTTCTTT
TRBV7-2	NA	TRBD1	TRBJ2-7	CASSFTGVDGYEQYF	TGTGCCAGCAGCTTCACAGGGGTGGATGGCTACGAGCAGTACTTC
TRBV3-1	many	TRBD1	TRBJ1-2	CASSLSQGAVGYTF	TGTGCCAGCAGCCTCTCACAGGGGGCAGTAGGCTACACCTTC
TRBV20-1	NA	NA	TRBJ2-5	CSTAPGEASLETQYF	TGCAGTACGGCCCCAGGGGAAGCTTCGTTGGAGACCCAGTACTTC
TRBV12-3/TRBV12-4	many	NA	TRBJ2-5	CASSLVYRETQYF	TGTGCCAGCAGTTTAGTGTACCGAGAGACCCAGTACTTC
TRBV27	once	NA	TRBJ1-1	CASSFSVAGLTEAFF	TGTGCCAGCAGTTTTTCTGTAGCGGGGCTCACTGAAGCTTTCTTT
TRBV15	NA	NA	TRBJ1-4	CATSRARVRLEEKLFF	TGTGCCACCAGCAGGGCCCGGGTGCGGTTAGAGGAAAAACTGTTTTTT
TRBV5-5	NA	TRBD1	TRBJ1-1	CASTTGGTEAFF	TGTGCCAGCACCACAGGGGGCACTGAAGCTTTCTTT
TRBV3-1	many	NA	TRBJ1-1	CASSPHGTEAFF	TGTGCCAGCAGCCCTCACGGCACTGAAGCTTTCTTT
TRBV29-1	many	NA	TRBJ1-1	CSVKTLVKNTEAFF	TGCAGCGTAAAAACCCTGGTGAAGAACACTGAAGCTTTCTTT
TRBV12-3/TRBV12-4	few	NA	TRBJ2-2	CASTRWLEKNTGELFF	TGTGCCAGCACCAGGTGGCTGGAGAAAAACACCGGGGAGCTGTTTTTT
TRBV19	NA	NA	TRBJ2-5	CASSPQWYQETQYF	TGTGCCAGTAGTCCTCAGTGGTACCAAGAGACCCAGTACTTC
TRBV12-3/TRBV12-4	many	NA	TRBJ1-1	CASTGDLGNTEAFF	TGTGCCAGCACAGGGGACCTTGGGAACACTGAAGCTTTCTTT
TRBV19	few	NA	TRBJ1-5	CASSNLGNQPQHF	TGTGCCAGTAGTAACCTGGGCAATCAGCCCCAGCATTTT
TRBV2	many	TRBD2	TRBJ2-1	CASSGPTSGGVKTYNEQFF	TGTGCCAGCAGTGGCCCCACTAGCGGGGGGGTTAAAACCTACAATGAGCAGTTCTTC
TRBV12-3/TRBV12-4	many	NA	TRBJ2-2	CASSVGHANTGELFF	TGTGCCAGCAGTGTAGGACACGCGAACACCGGGGAGCTGTTTTTT
TRBV12-5	many	NA	TRBJ1-2	CARARTEHYNGYTF	TGTGCTAGGGCCCGGACAGAACATTACAATGGCTACACCTTC
TRBV5-1	many	TRBD2	TRBJ2-7	CASSERSLAGGLTAYEQYF	TGCGCCAGCAGCGAGCGATCCCTAGCGGGGGGGCTAACAGCCTACGAGCAGTACTTC
TRBV20-1	few	TRBD1	TRBJ2-5	CSALTGLPETQYF	TGCAGTGCTCTGACAGGGCTTCCAGAGACCCAGTACTTC
TRBV7-9	few	NA	TRBJ2-1	CASSFEGYEQFF	TGTGCCAGCAGCTTTGAAGGGTACGAGCAGTTCTTC
TRBV13	many	NA	TRBJ2-1	CASSLAVSANEQFF	TGTGCCAGCAGCTTGGCCGTGAGCGCCAATGAGCAGTTCTTC
TRBV12-3/TRBV12-4	many	NA	TRBJ1-5	CASSFRQNQPQHF	TGTGCCAGCAGTTTTCGACAAAATCAGCCCCAGCATTTT
TRBV18	NA	NA	TRBJ2-2	CASSPVTGELFF	TGTGCCAGCTCACCAGTTACCGGGGAGCTGTTTTTT
TRBV7-2	many	NA	TRBJ2-5	CASSSRGSQETQYF	TGTGCCAGCAGCTCCCGGGGCAGCCAAGAGACCCAGTACTTC
TRBV2	NA	TRBD1	TRBJ1-4	CASSPGTGSNSEKLFF	TGTGCCAGCAGTCCCGGGACAGGGTCTAATTCGGAAAAACTGTTTTTT
TRBV6-1	few	NA	TRBJ1-5	CASSERGARNQPQHF	TGTGCCAGCAGTGAAAGGGGGGCCCGCAATCAGCCCCAGCATTTT
TRBV10-3	NA	NA	TRBJ1-2	CAIRTPPDHFPNYGYTF	TGTGCCATCAGGACCCCCCCTGATCACTTCCCGAACTATGGCTACACCTTC
TRBV7-9	few	NA	TRBJ2-1	CASSTPDSSNEQFF	TGTGCCAGCAGCACACCGGACAGTAGCAATGAGCAGTTCTTC